This T cell receptor beta chain comes out of a study of identical twins. TCRdb reprocessed the 5' RACE reads via MiXCR and lists one record per CDR3 protein. The sample has nearly 900,000 distinct CDR3 sequences; approximately 13% are singletons. This clonotype was detected only once. These data were also filed under a second study, of yellow fever vaccine responses in identical twins.

Sequenced material: PBMCs. The receptor comes from a young woman in good health.

DNA for the CDR3: TGTGCCAGCAGCCCTGGGCCGGGGGTGGAGACCCAGTACTTC. It specifies CASSPGPGVETQYF. The chain is built from TRBV5-5 and TRBJ2-5; TRBD2 might be the D (6 bases). Germline V lookup: CDR1 SGHKS, CDR2 YYEKEE (reference sequence). V was trimmed by 4 bases and J by 5 bases, leaving 15 bases between them. This CDR3 region has 14 residues.